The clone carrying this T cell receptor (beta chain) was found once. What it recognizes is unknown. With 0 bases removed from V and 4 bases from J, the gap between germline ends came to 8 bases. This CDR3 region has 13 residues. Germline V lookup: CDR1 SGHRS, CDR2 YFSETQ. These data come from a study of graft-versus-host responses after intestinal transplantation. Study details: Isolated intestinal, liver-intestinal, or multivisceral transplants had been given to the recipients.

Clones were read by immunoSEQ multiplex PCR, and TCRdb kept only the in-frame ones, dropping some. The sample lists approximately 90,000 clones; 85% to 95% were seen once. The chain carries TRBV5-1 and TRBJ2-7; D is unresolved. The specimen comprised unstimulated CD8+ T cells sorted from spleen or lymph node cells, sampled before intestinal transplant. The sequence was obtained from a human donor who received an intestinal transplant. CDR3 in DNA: TGCGCCAGCAGCTTGGCCCCTTCTTACGAGCAGTACTTC. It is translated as CASSLAPSYEQYF.